A single sample gave rise to the 15 T cell receptor beta chains below, sequenced in a study of T cell responses to AZD1222 COVID-19 vaccine. The data were produced by immunoSEQ multiplex PCR, yet TCRdb's version contains in-frame clones alone and is incomplete. The sample shows around 130,000 clones, roughly 89% of them seen only once. Source: peripheral blood, taken 28 days after the second dose of the MenACWY control vaccine. Receptors originate from an adult who received the MenACWY meningococcal vaccine as a control.

The chain recombines TRBV5-1 with TRBJ1-1; 9 bases line up with TRBD1. CDR1 is SGHRS, CDR2 YFSETQ, per germline. V shed 0 bases and J 6 bases; nucleotides not matched to a gene: 6. CDR3 length: 15 residues. The CDR3 nucleotides read TGCGCCAGCAGCTTGGGGGGACAGGGAGGACCTGAAGCTTTCTTT. Translation: CASSLGGQGGPEAFF.

CDR3 nucleotide sequence: TGTGCCAGCAGTGGCCCAGGACAGTCTATGGTCTATGGCTACACCTTC. Encoded protein: CASSGPGQSMVYGYTF. The chain couples TRBV25-1 to TRBJ1-2, with D possibly matching TRBD1 (6 bases). Germline-derived CDR1 and CDR2 are MGHDK and SYGVNS. V lost 4 bases and J lost 4, with 19 bases in between. The CDR3 is made up of 16 amino acids.

The chain joins TRBV3-1 (or the pseudogene TRBV3-2) to TRBJ1-4; 7 positions match TRBD1. CDR1 and CDR2 (germline): LGHDT, YNNKEL (reference sequence). V dropped 3 bases and J dropped 2; count of bases not matched to a gene: 3. The CDR3 consists of 15 residues. The CDR3 bases are TGTGCCAGCAGCCAGACGACAGGGACTAATGAAAAACTGTTTTTT. This encodes CASSQTTGTNEKLFF.

This sequence joins TRBV7-8 and TRBJ1-1; D is undetermined. In germline, CDR1 is SGHVS, CDR2 FQNEAQ. This CDR3 comprises 13 residues. The V gene lost 5 bases and the J gene lost 3 bases, with 10 bases spanning the gap. The CDR3 here is CASSPSWDTEAFF. CDR3 nucleotide sequence: TGTGCCAGCAGCCCTTCTTGGGACACTGAAGCTTTCTTT.

The DNA of the CDR3 is TGCGCCAGCAGCTTGGGATCTTCGGGGGGTCGCACAGATACGCAGTATTTT. Residues: CASSLGSSGGRTDTQYF. The chain links TRBV5-1 to TRBJ2-3, with 7 bases that match TRBD2. The germline CDR1 and CDR2 sequences are SGHRS and YFSETQ. Trimming at V came to 0 bases and at J to 1 base, leaving 8 bases not matched to a gene. The CDR3 spans 17 residues.

This clone is a singleton in its sample. V is TRBV6-5 and J is TRBJ1-2; the D is unclear. Germline CDR1 is MNHEY and CDR2 is SVGAGI. The CDR3 sequence is 12 residues long. V dropped 8 bases and J dropped 4 bases, with 11 bases sitting between them. The CDR3 spells CASLTASYGYTF. CDR3 sequence (DNA): TGTGCCAGCTTGACGGCATCCTATGGCTACACCTTC.

V gene TRBV19 combines with J gene TRBJ2-4; a weak D match, TRBD2 (5 bases). V gave up 6 bases and J gave up 1 base, with 7 bases separating them. The CDR3 sequence is 13 residues long. From germline, CDR1 is LNHDA and CDR2 SQIVND (reference sequence). The CDR3 bases are TGTGCCAGTAGCGAGGGTGCCAAAAACATTCAGTACTTC. Protein: CASSEGAKNIQYF.

This chain links TRBV7-9 with TRBJ2-5; a possible D gene is TRBD2 (6 bases). This CDR3 has 16 residues. The V gene's germline CDR1 is SEHNR and CDR2 FQNEAQ (reference sequence). V dropped 5 bases and J dropped 0 bases, with 16 bases sitting between them. This CDR3 reads CASSPEGVADQETQYF. As DNA, the CDR3 is TGTGCCAGCAGCCCAGAAGGGGTAGCGGACCAAGAGACCCAGTACTTC. The whole variable domain, remainder taken from reference TRBV7-9 and TRBJ2-5, is DTGVSQNPRHKITKRGQNVTFRCDPISEHNRLYWYRQTLGQGPEFLTYFQNEAQLEKSRLLSDRFSAERPKGSFSTLEIQRTEQGDSAMYLCASSPEGVADQETQYFGPGTRLLVL.

The chain employs TRBV7-8 and TRBJ1-2, with D possibly TRBD1 on 6 matching bases. V was trimmed by 5 bases and J by 5 bases, leaving 18 bases between them. From germline, CDR1 is SGHVS and CDR2 FQNEAQ. The CDR3 contains 15 residues. CDR3 in amino acids: CASSPQGSLGYGYTF. CDR3 nucleotides: TGTGCCAGCAGCCCTCAGGGGTCCCTTGGTTATGGCTACACCTTC.

CDR3 sequence reads: CSVRLGADTQYF. The CDR3 DNA reads TGCAGCGTTAGGCTAGGGGCAGATACGCAGTATTTT. This chain links TRBV29-1 with TRBJ2-3; D might be TRBD1 (5 bases). V gave up 5 bases and J gave up 4 bases, with 10 bases separating them. The CDR3 covers 12 residues. The germline V gene encodes CDR1 SQVTM and CDR2 ANQGSEA.

The genes are TRBV6-5 and TRBJ1-5; D might be TRBD1 (6 bases). Germline loops: CDR1 MNHEY, CDR2 SVGAGI. Trimming shortened V by 5 bases and J by 7 bases, and 15 bases separated the two germline ends. The CDR3 contains 14 residues. In nucleotides, the CDR3 is TGTGCCAGCAGTCAGACAGGATCCGGGCAGCCCCAGCATTTT. Translated: CASSQTGSGQPQHF.

V gene TRBV5-1 combines with J gene TRBJ1-3, with D uncertain. V lost 3 bases and J lost 7, with 8 bases in between. Germline V gene data show CDR1 as SGHRS and CDR2 as YFSETQ. The CDR3 is 12 amino acids. The CDR3 here is CASSSGGNTIYF. The CDR3 region has the DNA TGCGCCAGCAGCTCCGGAGGGAACACCATATATTTT.

The chain combines TRBV9 with TRBJ2-3; 10 nucleotides match TRBD2. With 3 bases clipped from V and 5 bases from J, the junction kept 3 bases outside the gene matches. Germline V gene sequence: CDR1 SGDLS, CDR2 YYNGEE. CDR3 size: 14 residues. The CDR3 DNA is TGTGCCAGCAGCGCTAGCGGGAGTTTAGATACGCAGTATTTT. Protein: CASSASGSLDTQYF.

The V call is TRBV28, the J call TRBJ1-3; D may be TRBD1 (6 bases). V was shortened by 5 bases and J by 3 bases, with 14 bases between the two germline ends. The CDR3 loop spans 15 amino acids. The V gene's germline CDR1 is MDHEN and CDR2 SYDVKM. The CDR3, as DNA: TGTGCCAGCAGTCCAACAGGGACGGGTGGAAACACCATATATTTT. Translation: CASSPTGTGGNTIYF.

V gene TRBV5-1 combines with J gene TRBJ2-7; possibly TRBD2 for D (5 bases). The CDR3 loop spans 17 amino acids. From germline, CDR1 is SGHRS and CDR2 YFSETQ. V was trimmed by 4 bases and J by 0 bases, leaving 20 bases between them. CDR3 coding DNA: TGCGCCAGCAGCCTAAGTAAGAATAGCGAGACCTCCTACGAGCAGTACTTC. This gives the protein CASSLSKNSETSYEQYF.